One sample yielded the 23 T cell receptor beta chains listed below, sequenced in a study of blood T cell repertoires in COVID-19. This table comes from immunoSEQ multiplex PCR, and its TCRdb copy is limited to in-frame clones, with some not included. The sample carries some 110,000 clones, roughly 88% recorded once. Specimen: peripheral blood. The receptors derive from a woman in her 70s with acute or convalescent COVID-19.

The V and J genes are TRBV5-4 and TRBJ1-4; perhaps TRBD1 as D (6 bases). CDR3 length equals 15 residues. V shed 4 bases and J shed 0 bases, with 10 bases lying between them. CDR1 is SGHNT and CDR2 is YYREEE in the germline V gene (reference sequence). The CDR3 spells CASSRGQSTNEKLFF. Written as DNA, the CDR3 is TGTGCCAGCAGCCGTGGACAGTCAACTAATGAAAAACTGTTTTTT.

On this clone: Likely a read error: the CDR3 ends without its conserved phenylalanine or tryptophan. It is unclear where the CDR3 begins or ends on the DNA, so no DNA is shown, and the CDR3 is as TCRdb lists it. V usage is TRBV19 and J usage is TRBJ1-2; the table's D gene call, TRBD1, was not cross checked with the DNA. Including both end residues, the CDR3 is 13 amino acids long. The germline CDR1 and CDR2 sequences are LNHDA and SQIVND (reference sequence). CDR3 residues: CASSASTGTLSLM.

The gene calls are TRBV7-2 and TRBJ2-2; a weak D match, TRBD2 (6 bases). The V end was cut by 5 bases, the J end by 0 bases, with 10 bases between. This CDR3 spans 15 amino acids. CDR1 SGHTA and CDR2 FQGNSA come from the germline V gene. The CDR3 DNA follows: TGTGCCAGCAGCGCCTCTAGCGCGAACACCGGGGAGCTGTTTTTT. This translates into CASSASSANTGELFF.

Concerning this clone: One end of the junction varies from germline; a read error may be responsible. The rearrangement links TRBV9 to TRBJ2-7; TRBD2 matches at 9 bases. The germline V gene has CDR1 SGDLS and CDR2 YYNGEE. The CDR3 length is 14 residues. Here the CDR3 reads CASSKGTSSHEQYF. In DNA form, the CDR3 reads TGTGCCAGCAGTAAAGGGACTAGCTCCCACGAGCAGTACTTC.

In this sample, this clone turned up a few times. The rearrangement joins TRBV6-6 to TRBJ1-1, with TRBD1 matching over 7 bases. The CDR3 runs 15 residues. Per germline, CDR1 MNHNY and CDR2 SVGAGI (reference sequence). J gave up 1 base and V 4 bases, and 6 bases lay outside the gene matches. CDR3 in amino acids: CASSSQGLGNTEAFF. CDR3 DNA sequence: TGTGCCAGCAGTTCACAGGGGTTAGGGAACACTGAAGCTTTCTTT.

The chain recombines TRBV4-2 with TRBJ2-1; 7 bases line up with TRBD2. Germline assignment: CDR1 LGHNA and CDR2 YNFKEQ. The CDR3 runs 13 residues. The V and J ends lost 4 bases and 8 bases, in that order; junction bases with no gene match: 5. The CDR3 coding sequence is TGTGCCAGCAGCCTTCCACGGGGGGATGAGCAGTTCTTC. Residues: CASSLPRGDEQFF.

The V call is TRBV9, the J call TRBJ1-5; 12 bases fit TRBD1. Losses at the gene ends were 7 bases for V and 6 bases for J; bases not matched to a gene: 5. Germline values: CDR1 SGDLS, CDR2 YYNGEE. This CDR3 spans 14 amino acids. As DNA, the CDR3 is TGTGCCAGCGGGGGACAGGGGGCCGGTCAGCCCCAGCATTTT. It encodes CASGGQGAGQPQHF.

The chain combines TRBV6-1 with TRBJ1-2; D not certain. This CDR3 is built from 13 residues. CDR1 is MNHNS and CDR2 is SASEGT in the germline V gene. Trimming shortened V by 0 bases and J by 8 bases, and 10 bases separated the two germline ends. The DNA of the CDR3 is TGTGCCAGCAGTGAAGCGCAACTCGGGGGCTACACCTTC. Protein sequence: CASSEAQLGGYTF.

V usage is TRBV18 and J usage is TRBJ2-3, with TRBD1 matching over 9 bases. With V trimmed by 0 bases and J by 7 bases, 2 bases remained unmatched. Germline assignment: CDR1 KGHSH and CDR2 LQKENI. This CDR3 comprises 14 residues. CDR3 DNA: TGTGCCAGCTCACCACCGGGACAGGGATATACGCAGTATTTT. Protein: CASSPPGQGYTQYF.

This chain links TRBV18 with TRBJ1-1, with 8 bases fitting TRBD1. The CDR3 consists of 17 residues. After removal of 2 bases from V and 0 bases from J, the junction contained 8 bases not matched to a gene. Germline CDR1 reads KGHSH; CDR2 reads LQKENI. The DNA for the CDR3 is TGTGCCAGCTCACCAATCCCAGGGGGCTCGCTGAACACTGAAGCTTTCTTT. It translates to CASSPIPGGSLNTEAFF.

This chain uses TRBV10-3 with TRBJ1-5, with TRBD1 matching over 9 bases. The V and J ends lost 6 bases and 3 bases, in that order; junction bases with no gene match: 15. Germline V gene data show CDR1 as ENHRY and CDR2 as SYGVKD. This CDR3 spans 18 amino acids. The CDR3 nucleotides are TGTGCCATCAGCCCGGGACAGGGTAGGCCCCACGCCAATCAGCCCCAGCATTTT. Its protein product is CAISPGQGRPHANQPQHF.

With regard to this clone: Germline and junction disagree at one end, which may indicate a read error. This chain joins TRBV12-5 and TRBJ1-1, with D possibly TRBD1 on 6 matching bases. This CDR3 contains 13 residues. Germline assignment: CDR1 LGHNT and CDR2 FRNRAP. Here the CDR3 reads CASGLESGTPVRF. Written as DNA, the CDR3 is TGTGCTAGTGGTTTGGAATCCGGGACACCGGTTCGGTTT.

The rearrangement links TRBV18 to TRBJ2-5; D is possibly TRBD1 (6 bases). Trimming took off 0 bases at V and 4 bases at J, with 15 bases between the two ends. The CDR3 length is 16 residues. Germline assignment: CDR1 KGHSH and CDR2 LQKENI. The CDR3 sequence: CASSPPPGTQPETQYF. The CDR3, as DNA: TGTGCCAGCTCACCACCGCCGGGGACACAGCCAGAGACCCAGTACTTC.

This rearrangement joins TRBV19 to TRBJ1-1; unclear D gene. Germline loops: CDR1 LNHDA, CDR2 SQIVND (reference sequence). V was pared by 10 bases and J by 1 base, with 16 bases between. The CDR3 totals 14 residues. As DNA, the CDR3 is TGTGCCACACGGAGAGGGCCCACGAACACTGAAGCTTTCTTT. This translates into CATRRGPTNTEAFF.

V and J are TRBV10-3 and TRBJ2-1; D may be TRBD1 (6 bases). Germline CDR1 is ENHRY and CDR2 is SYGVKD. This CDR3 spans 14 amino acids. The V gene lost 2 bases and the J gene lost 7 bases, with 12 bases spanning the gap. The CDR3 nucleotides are TGTGCCATCAGTGAGCCTCTGAGGGGGAATGAGCAGTTCTTC. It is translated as CAISEPLRGNEQFF.

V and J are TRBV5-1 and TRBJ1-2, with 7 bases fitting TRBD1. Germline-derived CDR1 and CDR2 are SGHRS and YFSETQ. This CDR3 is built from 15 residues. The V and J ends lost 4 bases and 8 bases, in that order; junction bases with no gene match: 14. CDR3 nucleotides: TGCGCCAGCAGCCTTAGCGACGACAGGGCGGGGGGCTACACCTTC. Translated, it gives CASSLSDDRAGGYTF. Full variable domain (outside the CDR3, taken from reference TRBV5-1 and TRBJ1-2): KAGVTQTPRYLIKTRGQQVTLSCSPISGHRSVSWYQQTPGQGLQFLFEYFSETQRNKGNFPGRFSGRQFSNSRSEMNVSTLELGDSALYLCASSLSDDRAGGYTFGSGTRLTVV.

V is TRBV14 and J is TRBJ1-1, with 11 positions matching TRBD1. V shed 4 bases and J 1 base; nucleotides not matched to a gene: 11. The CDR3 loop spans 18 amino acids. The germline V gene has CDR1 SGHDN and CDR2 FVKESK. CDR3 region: CASSPPGQGVGENTEAFF. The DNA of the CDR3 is TGTGCCAGCAGCCCGCCGGGACAGGGGGTTGGGGAGAACACTGAAGCTTTCTTT.

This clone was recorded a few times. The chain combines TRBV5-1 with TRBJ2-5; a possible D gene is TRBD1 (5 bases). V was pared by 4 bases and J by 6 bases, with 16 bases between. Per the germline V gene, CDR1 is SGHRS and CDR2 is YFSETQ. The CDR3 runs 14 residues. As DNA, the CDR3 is TGCGCCAGCAGCCCCCAGGGCAGGGAAAAGACCCAGTACTTC. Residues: CASSPQGREKTQYF.

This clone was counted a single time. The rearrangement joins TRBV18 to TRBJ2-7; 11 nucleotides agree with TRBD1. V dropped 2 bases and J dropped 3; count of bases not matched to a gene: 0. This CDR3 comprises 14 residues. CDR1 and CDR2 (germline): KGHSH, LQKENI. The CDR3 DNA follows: TGTGCCAGCTCACCAGGGACAGGGGGCTACGAGCAGTACTTC. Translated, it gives CASSPGTGGYEQYF. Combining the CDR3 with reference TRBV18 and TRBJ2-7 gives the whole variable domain NAGVMQNPRHLVRRRGQEARLRCSPMKGHSHVYWYRQLPEEGLKFMVYLQKENIIDESGMPKERFSAEFPKEGPSILRIQQVVRGDSAAYFCASSPGTGGYEQYFGPGTRLTVT.

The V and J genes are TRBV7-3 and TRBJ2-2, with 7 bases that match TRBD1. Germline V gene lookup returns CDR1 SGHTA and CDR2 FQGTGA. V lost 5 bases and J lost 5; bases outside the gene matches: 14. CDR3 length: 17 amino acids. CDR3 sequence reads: CASSPEGQGERTGELFF. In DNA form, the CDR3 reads TGTGCCAGCAGCCCAGAAGGGCAGGGGGAAAGGACCGGGGAGCTGTTTTTT.

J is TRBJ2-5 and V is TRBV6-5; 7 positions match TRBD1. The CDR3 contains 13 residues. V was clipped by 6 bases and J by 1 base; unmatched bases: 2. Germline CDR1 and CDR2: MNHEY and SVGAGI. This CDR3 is CASRRDSQETQYF. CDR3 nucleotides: TGTGCCAGCAGAAGGGACAGCCAAGAGACCCAGTACTTC.

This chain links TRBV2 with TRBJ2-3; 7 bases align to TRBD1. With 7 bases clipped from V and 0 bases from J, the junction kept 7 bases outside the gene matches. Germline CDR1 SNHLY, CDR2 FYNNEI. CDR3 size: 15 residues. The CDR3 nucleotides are TGTGCCAGCACCAGACAGGGATCAAGCACAGATACGCAGTATTTT. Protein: CASTRQGSSTDTQYF.

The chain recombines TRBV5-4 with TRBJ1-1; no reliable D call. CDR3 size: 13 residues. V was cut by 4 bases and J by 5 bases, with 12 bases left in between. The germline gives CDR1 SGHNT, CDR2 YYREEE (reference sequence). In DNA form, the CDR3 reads TGTGCCAGCAGCGGCAACGGGGAAACTGAAGCTTTCTTT. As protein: CASSGNGETEAFF.